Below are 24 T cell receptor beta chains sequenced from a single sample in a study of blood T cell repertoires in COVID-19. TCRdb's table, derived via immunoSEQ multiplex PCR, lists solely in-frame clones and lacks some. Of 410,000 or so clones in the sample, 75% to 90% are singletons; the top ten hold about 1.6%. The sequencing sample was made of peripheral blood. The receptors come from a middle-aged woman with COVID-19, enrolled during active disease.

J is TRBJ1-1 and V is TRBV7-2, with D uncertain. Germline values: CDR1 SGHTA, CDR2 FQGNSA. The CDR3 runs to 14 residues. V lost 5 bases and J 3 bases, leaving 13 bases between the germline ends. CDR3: CASSQVGWDTEAFF. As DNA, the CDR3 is TGTGCCAGCAGCCAGGTCGGCTGGGACACTGAAGCTTTCTTT.

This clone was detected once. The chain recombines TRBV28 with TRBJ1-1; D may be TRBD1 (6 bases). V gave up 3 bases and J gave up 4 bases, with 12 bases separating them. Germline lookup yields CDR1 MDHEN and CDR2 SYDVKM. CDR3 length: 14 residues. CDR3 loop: CASSFGGGFTEAFF. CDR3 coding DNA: TGTGCCAGCAGTTTTGGGGGCGGATTCACTGAAGCTTTCTTT.

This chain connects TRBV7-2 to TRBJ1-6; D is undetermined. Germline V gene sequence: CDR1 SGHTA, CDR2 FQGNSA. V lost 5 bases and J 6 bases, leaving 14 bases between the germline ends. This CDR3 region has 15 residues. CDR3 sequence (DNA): TGTGCCAGCAGCCCAGGATCAGGCAGTAATTCACCCCTCCACTTT. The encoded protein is CASSPGSGSNSPLHF.

The CDR3 sequence is CASSPLTGANQPQHF. DNA for the CDR3: TGCGCCAGCAGCCCCTTGACAGGGGCCAATCAGCCCCAGCATTTT. This chain uses TRBV4-3 with TRBJ1-5, with 8 bases matching TRBD1. CDR1 and CDR2 (germline): LGHNA, YSLEER. V lost 4 bases to trimming and J lost 3 bases; unmatched junction nucleotides: 5. The CDR3 extends over 15 amino acids.

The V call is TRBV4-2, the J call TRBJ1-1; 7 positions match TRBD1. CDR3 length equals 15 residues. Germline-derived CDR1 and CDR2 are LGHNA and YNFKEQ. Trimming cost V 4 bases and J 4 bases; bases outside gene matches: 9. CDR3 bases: TGTGCCAGCAGCCTAGACAGGGTAGCGGGCACTGAAGCTTTCTTT. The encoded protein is CASSLDRVAGTEAFF.

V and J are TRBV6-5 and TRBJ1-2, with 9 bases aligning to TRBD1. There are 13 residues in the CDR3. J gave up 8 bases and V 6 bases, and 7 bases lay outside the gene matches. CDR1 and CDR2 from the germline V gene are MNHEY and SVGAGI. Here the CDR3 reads CASRTGTGIGYTF. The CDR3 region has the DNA TGTGCCAGCAGGACCGGGACAGGGATAGGCTACACCTTC.

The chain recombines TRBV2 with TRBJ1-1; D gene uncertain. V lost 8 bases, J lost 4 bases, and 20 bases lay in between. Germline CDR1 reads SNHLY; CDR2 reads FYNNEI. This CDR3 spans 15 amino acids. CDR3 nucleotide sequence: TGTGCCAGCGGGGAAAGGGCCCTCGGGATCACTGAAGCTTTCTTT. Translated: CASGERALGITEAFF.

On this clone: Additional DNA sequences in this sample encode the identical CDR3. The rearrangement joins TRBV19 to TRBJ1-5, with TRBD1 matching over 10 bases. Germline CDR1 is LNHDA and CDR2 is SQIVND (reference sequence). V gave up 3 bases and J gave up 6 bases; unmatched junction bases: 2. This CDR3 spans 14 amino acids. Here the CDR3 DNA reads TGTGCCAGTAGTATCGGACAGGGGGGTCAGCCCCAGCATTTT. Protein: CASSIGQGGQPQHF. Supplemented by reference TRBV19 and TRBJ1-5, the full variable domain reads DGGITQSPKYLFRKEGQNVTLSCEQNLNHDAMYWYRQDPGQGLRLIYYSQIVNDFQKGDIAEGYSVSREKKESFPLTVTSAQKNPTAFYLCASSIGQGGQPQHFGDGTRLSIL.

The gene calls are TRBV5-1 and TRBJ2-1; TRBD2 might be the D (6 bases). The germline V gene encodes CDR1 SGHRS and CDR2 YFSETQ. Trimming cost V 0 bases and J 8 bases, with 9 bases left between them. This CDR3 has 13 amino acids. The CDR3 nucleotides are TGCGCCAGCAGCTTGGCCGGGAGCTATGAGCAGTTCTTC. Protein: CASSLAGSYEQFF.

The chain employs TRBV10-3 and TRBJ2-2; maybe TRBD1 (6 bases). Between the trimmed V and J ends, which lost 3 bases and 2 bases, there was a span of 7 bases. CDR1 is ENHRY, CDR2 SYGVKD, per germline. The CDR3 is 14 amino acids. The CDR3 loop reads CAISEQGNTGELFF. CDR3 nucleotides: TGTGCCATCAGTGAACAGGGTAACACCGGGGAGCTGTTTTTT.

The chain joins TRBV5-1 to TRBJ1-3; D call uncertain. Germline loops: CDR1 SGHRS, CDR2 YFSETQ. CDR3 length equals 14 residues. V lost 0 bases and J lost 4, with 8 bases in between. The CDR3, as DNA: TGCGCCAGCAGCTTGGATCCGGGGGGAAACACCATATATTTT. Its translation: CASSLDPGGNTIYF.

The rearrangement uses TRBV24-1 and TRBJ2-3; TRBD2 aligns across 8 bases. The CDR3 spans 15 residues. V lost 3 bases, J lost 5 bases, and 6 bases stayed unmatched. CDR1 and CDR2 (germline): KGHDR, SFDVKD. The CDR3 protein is CATSDPGRGGDTQYF. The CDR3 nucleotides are TGTGCCACCAGTGATCCCGGCCGGGGGGGAGATACGCAGTATTTT.

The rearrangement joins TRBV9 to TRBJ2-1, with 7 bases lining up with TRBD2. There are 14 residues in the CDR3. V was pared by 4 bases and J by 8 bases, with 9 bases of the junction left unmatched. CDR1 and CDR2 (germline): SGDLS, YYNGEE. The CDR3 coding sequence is TGTGCCAGCAGCACTGGGGGGGGAAAACATGAGCAGTTCTTC. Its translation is CASSTGGGKHEQFF. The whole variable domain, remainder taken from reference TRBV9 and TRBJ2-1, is DSGVTQTPKHLITATGQRVTLRCSPRSGDLSVYWYQQSLDQGLQFLIQYYNGEERAKGNILERFSAQQFPDLHSELNLSSLELGDSALYFCASSTGGGKHEQFFGPGTRLTVL.

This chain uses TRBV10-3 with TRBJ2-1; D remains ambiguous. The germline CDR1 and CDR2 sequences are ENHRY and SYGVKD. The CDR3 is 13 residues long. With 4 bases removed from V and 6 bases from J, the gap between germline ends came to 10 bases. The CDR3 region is CAISVEPGNEQFF. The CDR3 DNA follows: TGTGCCATCAGTGTTGAACCCGGCAATGAGCAGTTCTTC.

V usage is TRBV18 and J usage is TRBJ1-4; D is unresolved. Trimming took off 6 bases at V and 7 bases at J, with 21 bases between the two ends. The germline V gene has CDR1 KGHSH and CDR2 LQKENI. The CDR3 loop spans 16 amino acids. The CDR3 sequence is CASSPPEKRYGEKLFF. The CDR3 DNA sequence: TGTGCCAGCTCTCCCCCGGAGAAGAGGTACGGTGAAAAACTGTTTTTT.

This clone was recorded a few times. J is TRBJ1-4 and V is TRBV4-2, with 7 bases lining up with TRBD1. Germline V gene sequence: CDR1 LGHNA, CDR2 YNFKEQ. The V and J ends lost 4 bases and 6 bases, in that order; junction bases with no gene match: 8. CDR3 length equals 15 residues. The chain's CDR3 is CASSLQTGRDEKLFF. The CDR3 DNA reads TGTGCCAGCAGCCTTCAGACAGGGCGGGATGAAAAACTGTTTTTT.

The CDR3 loop reads CASSPLDPSTVMNTEAFF. CDR3 nucleotides: TGTGCCAGCAGCCCTCTGGACCCTTCGACAGTGATGAACACTGAAGCTTTCTTT. The V and J genes are TRBV27 and TRBJ1-1; a possible D gene is TRBD1 (5 bases). The CDR3 extends over 18 amino acids. From germline, CDR1 is MNHEY and CDR2 SMNVEV (reference sequence). With 6 bases removed from V and 0 bases from J, the gap between germline ends came to 23 bases.

The DNA of the CDR3 is TGCGCCAGCAGAGGTTCGGGGGGACGCGGGGACAATGAGCAGTTCTTC. This sequence encodes CASRGSGGRGDNEQFF. This chain uses TRBV5-1 with TRBJ2-1; 7 nucleotides align to TRBD2. CDR1 and CDR2 from the germline V gene are SGHRS and YFSETQ. The CDR3 runs to 16 residues. The V gene end was trimmed by 5 bases and the J gene end by 5 bases; junction bases not matched to a gene: 13.

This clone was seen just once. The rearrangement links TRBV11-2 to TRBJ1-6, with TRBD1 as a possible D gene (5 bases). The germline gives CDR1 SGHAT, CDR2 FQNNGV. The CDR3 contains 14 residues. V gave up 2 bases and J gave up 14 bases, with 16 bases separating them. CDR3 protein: CASSLKFGGTALHF. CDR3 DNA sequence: TGTGCCAGCAGCTTAAAGTTCGGGGGTACGGCCCTCCACTTT.

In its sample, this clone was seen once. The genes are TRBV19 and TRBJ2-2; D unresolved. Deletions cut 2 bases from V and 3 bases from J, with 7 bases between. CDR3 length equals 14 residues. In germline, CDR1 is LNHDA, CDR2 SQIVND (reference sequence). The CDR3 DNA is TGTGCCAGTAGTATAAACAGATACACCGGGGAGCTGTTTTTT. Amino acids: CASSINRYTGELFF.

The chain's CDR3 is CAISEGLAETQYF. As DNA, the CDR3 is TGTGCCATCAGTGAGGGACTAGCGGAGACCCAGTACTTC. The chain links TRBV10-3 to TRBJ2-5; 9 nucleotides agree with TRBD2. The CDR3 is 13 amino acids. CDR1 is ENHRY and CDR2 is SYGVKD in the germline V gene. V shed 2 bases and J 5 bases; nucleotides not matched to a gene: 0.

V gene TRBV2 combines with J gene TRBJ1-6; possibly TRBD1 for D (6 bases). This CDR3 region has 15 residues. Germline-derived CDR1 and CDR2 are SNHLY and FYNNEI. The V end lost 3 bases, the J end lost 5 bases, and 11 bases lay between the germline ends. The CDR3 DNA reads TGTGCCAGCAGTGAGCAGGGGAAGGATAATTCACCCCTCCACTTT. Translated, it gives CASSEQGKDNSPLHF.

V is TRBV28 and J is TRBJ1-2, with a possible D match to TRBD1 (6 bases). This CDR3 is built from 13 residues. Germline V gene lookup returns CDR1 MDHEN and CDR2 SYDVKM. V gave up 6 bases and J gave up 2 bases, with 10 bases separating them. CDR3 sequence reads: CASSGTLNYGYTF. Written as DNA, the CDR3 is TGTGCCAGCAGCGGGACACTGAACTATGGCTACACCTTC.

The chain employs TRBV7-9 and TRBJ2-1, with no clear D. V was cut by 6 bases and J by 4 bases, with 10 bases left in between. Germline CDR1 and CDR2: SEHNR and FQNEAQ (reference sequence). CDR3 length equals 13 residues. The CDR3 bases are TGTGCCAGCAGATCCACCGAGTACAATGAGCAGTTCTTC. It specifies CASRSTEYNEQFF. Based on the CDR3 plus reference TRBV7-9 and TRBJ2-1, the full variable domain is DTGVSQNPRHKITKRGQNVTFRCDPISEHNRLYWYRQTLGQGPEFLTYFQNEAQLEKSRLLSDRFSAERPKGSFSTLEIQRTEQGDSAMYLCASRSTEYNEQFFGPGTRLTVL.